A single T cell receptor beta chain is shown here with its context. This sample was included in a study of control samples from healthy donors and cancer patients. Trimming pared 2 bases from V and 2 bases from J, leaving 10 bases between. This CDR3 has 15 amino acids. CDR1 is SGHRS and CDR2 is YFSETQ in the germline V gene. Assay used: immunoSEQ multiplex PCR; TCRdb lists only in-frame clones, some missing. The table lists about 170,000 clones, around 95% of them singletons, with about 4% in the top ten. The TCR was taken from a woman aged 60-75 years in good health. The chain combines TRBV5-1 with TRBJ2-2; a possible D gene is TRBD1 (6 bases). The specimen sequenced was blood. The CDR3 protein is CASSLRDKNTGELFF. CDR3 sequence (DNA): TGCGCCAGCAGCTTAAGGGACAAAAACACCGGGGAGCTGTTTTTT.